These T cell receptor beta chains were read from a single sample in a study of blood T cell repertoires in COVID-19. The repertoire was sequenced with immunoSEQ multiplex PCR; TCRdb's copy has only in-frame clones and lacks some. Among nearly 80,000 clones, roughly 87% were seen once, and the ten largest hold nearly 5%. What was sequenced was peripheral blood. Source of these receptors: a woman of 80 years or more with active or convalescent COVID-19. CDR3s include the opening cysteine and the closing phenylalanine or tryptophan. A D gene is named only where the DNA matches it firmly. Size values are once, few and many counts, or a class for expanded clones, and some rows have none.

clone_size: NA; v_call: TRBV28; j_call: TRBJ2-2; d_call: NA; cdr3_nt: TGTGCCAGCAGGCGCCCCCGGGGAGGCACCGGGGAGCTGTTTTTT; cdr3_aa: CASRRPRGGTGELFF
clone_size: once; v_call: TRBV6-2/TRBV6-3; j_call: TRBJ1-5; d_call: NA; cdr3_nt: TGTGCCAGCAGTTCCTTAAGACAGACTCTCAATCAGCCCCAGCATTTT; cdr3_aa: CASSSLRQTLNQPQHF
clone_size: once; v_call: TRBV29-1; j_call: TRBJ1-1; d_call: TRBD1; cdr3_nt: TGCAGCGTTGCTAACAGGGGGCTACACGGGAACACTGAAGCTTTCTTT; cdr3_aa: CSVANRGLHGNTEAFF
clone_size: NA; v_call: TRBV14; j_call: TRBJ1-1; d_call: TRBD1; cdr3_nt: TGTGCCAGCAGCCAATTTCAGGGGGCGACGACTGAAGCTTTCTTT; cdr3_aa: CASSQFQGATTEAFF
clone_size: NA; v_call: TRBV21-1; j_call: TRBJ1-3; d_call: NA; cdr3_nt: TGTGCCAGCAGCAAATTCACCGAGGGGGAATCTGGAAACACCATATATTTT; cdr3_aa: CASSKFTEGESGNTIYF
clone_size: NA; v_call: TRBV6-2/TRBV6-3; j_call: TRBJ2-5; d_call: TRBD2; cdr3_nt: TGTGCCAGCAGTTACGGGCGGCGGGGGGGCCCGGAGACCCAGTACTTC; cdr3_aa: CASSYGRRGGPETQYF
clone_size: NA; v_call: TRBV7-2; j_call: TRBJ1-2; d_call: NA; cdr3_nt: TGTGCCAGCAGCTTAAGGGAGGGTGATGGCTACACCTTC; cdr3_aa: CASSLREGDGYTF
clone_size: once; v_call: TRBV7-9; j_call: TRBJ1-1; d_call: NA; cdr3_nt: TGTGCCAGCAGCTTAACACAGGGGAACACTGAAGCTTTCTTT; cdr3_aa: CASSLTQGNTEAFF
clone_size: NA; v_call: TRBV7-9; j_call: TRBJ2-7; d_call: NA; cdr3_nt: TGTGCCAGCAGCTTAACGCAGGGTGGCGAGCAGTACTTC; cdr3_aa: CASSLTQGGEQYF
clone_size: NA; v_call: TRBV6-5; j_call: TRBJ1-4; d_call: TRBD1; cdr3_nt: TGTGCCAGCAGTTACTCAGTAGGGGGCGGTGAAAAACTGTTTTTT; cdr3_aa: CASSYSVGGGEKLFF
clone_size: NA; v_call: TRBV7-2; j_call: TRBJ1-2; d_call: TRBD1; cdr3_nt: TGTGCCAGCAGCTCGACACAGGGGCGCTATGGCTACACCTTC; cdr3_aa: CASSSTQGRYGYTF
clone_size: NA; v_call: TRBV5-1; j_call: TRBJ1-2; d_call: NA; cdr3_nt: TGCGCCAGCGCACCAGGGAACTATGGCTACACCTTC; cdr3_aa: CASAPGNYGYTF
clone_size: few; v_call: TRBV4-3; j_call: TRBJ1-2; d_call: NA; cdr3_nt: TGCGCCAGCAGCCAAGGTGTCGGACTGAACAACTATGGCTACACCTTC; cdr3_aa: CASSQGVGLNNYGYTF
clone_size: NA; v_call: TRBV18; j_call: TRBJ2-1; d_call: NA; cdr3_nt: TGTGCCAGCTCACGGAGACTCCCCGACAGGTACAATGAGCAGTTCTTC; cdr3_aa: CASSRRLPDRYNEQFF
clone_size: NA; v_call: TRBV6-5; j_call: TRBJ2-2; d_call: NA; cdr3_nt: TGTGCCAGCAGACAGGGTTCTCGGGGCACCGGGGAGCTGTTTTTT; cdr3_aa: CASRQGSRGTGELFF
clone_size: NA; v_call: TRBV11-3; j_call: TRBJ2-7; d_call: NA; cdr3_nt: TGTGCCAGCAGCTTAGGCGCAGGGCCCCACGAGCAGTACTTC; cdr3_aa: CASSLGAGPHEQYF
clone_size: NA; v_call: TRBV28; j_call: TRBJ2-7; d_call: TRBD2; cdr3_nt: TGTGCCAGCAGACCACCGGGACTAGTAAACGAGCAGTACTTC; cdr3_aa: CASRPPGLVNEQYF
clone_size: NA; v_call: TRBV19; j_call: TRBJ1-3; d_call: TRBD1; cdr3_nt: TGTGCCAGTGCTTGGACAGGGCATTCCGGAAACACCATATATTTT; cdr3_aa: CASAWTGHSGNTIYF
clone_size: NA; v_call: TRBV19; j_call: TRBJ2-7; d_call: TRBD1; cdr3_nt: TGTGCCAGTAGTATCCGAGGGACAGGGGCCTACGAGCAGTACTTC; cdr3_aa: CASSIRGTGAYEQYF
clone_size: NA; v_call: TRBV30; j_call: TRBJ1-6; d_call: TRBD1; cdr3_nt: TGTGCCTGGAGTGTACGGAGGGGGGACAGGGCAAACTTT; cdr3_aa: CAWSVRRGDRANF
clone_size: NA; v_call: TRBV6-2/TRBV6-3; j_call: TRBJ2-3; d_call: NA; cdr3_nt: TGTGCCAGCAGTCGCTTGCGGGAACCTAGCACAGATACGCAGTATTTT; cdr3_aa: CASSRLREPSTDTQYF
clone_size: NA; v_call: TRBV29-1; j_call: TRBJ2-7; d_call: NA; cdr3_nt: TGCAGCGTTGACAGCACAGGAACCTACGAGCAGTACTTC; cdr3_aa: CSVDSTGTYEQYF
clone_size: NA; v_call: TRBV5-1; j_call: TRBJ2-7; d_call: TRBD2; cdr3_nt: TGCGCCAGCAGCCCCTCCGGGGGGAACTACGAGCAGTACTTC; cdr3_aa: CASSPSGGNYEQYF
clone_size: once; v_call: TRBV12-5; j_call: TRBJ2-5; d_call: NA; cdr3_nt: TGTGCTAGTGGTTTCCTAGGAATCCAAGAGACCCAGTACTTC; cdr3_aa: CASGFLGIQETQYF
clone_size: NA; v_call: TRBV3-1/TRBV3-2; j_call: TRBJ2-7; d_call: TRBD2; cdr3_nt: TGTGCCAGCAGCCTCGGACTAGCGGGGTACGAGCAGTACTTC; cdr3_aa: CASSLGLAGYEQYF
clone_size: NA; v_call: TRBV19; j_call: TRBJ2-1; d_call: TRBD2; cdr3_nt: TGTGCCAGTAAAGTTGCGGGAGGTTGGTTCTTC; cdr3_aa: CASKVAGGWFF
clone_size: NA; v_call: TRBV7-2; j_call: TRBJ2-3; d_call: NA; cdr3_nt: TGTGCCAGCAGCTCTCTCAGCACAGATACGCAGTATTTT; cdr3_aa: CASSSLSTDTQYF
clone_size: NA; v_call: TRBV7-2; j_call: TRBJ1-6; d_call: TRBD1; cdr3_nt: TGTGCCAGCAGCTTCAGACAGGGTGTCAATTCACCCCTCCACTTT; cdr3_aa: CASSFRQGVNSPLHF
clone_size: few; v_call: TRBV7-9; j_call: TRBJ2-5; d_call: TRBD2; cdr3_nt: TGTGCCAGCAGCTTGGTTGCGGGAGGGCCAGAGACCCAGTACTTC; cdr3_aa: CASSLVAGGPETQYF
clone_size: NA; v_call: TRBV28; j_call: TRBJ1-1; d_call: NA; cdr3_nt: TGTGCCAGCAGTCCACCCGACAGACTGAACACTGAAGCTTTCTTT; cdr3_aa: CASSPPDRLNTEAFF
clone_size: NA; v_call: TRBV19; j_call: TRBJ1-1; d_call: NA; cdr3_nt: TGTGCCAGTAGTATAGTCTCCGGGAACACTGAAGCTTTCTTT; cdr3_aa: CASSIVSGNTEAFF
clone_size: NA; v_call: TRBV28; j_call: TRBJ2-7; d_call: NA; cdr3_nt: TGTGCCAGCAGGGAAGGGTTGGGGCGGTACGAGCAGTACTTC; cdr3_aa: CASREGLGRYEQYF
clone_size: NA; v_call: TRBV6-2/TRBV6-3; j_call: TRBJ1-6; d_call: NA; cdr3_nt: TGTGCCAGCAGTGAGCAGGGTAGAATTGGTTCACCCCTCCACTTT; cdr3_aa: CASSEQGRIGSPLHF
clone_size: NA; v_call: TRBV30; j_call: TRBJ2-3; d_call: TRBD2; cdr3_nt: TGTGCCTGGAGTGTAATTTTCCGGGGGGGCTTTAGTTCAGATACGCAGTATTTT; cdr3_aa: CAWSVIFRGGFSSDTQYF
clone_size: NA; v_call: TRBV30; j_call: TRBJ2-3; d_call: TRBD2; cdr3_nt: TGTGCCGTTGCTAGCGGGAGGGCCAAACGGGTCACAGATACGCAGTATTTT; cdr3_aa: CAVASGRAKRVTDTQYF
clone_size: NA; v_call: TRBV20-1; j_call: TRBJ2-2; d_call: NA; cdr3_nt: TGCAGTGCTAGTGGTGCGGAAAAAACCGGGGAGCTGTTTTTT; cdr3_aa: CSASGAEKTGELFF
clone_size: NA; v_call: TRBV28; j_call: TRBJ1-2; d_call: NA; cdr3_nt: TGTGCCAGCAGTCTCGGACAGTACTATGGCTACACCTTC; cdr3_aa: CASSLGQYYGYTF